The 32 T cell receptor beta chains in this list originate from one sample, sequenced in a study of shared clonotypes between healthy human individuals. Only CD45RO-negative cells positively selected for CCR7 counted as naive CD8 cells, so terminally differentiated effector memory CD45RA+ cells were excluded. Only in-frame clones appear in the TCRdb table, and some are missing; sequencing was by immunoSEQ multiplex PCR. The profile covers under 2,000,000 clones, with roughly 94% appearing a single time and 1% to 1.5% taken by the ten largest. The sequenced sample was naive CD8+ T cells sorted from blood. The origin of the receptors is a young man in good health.

Note on this clone: Other DNA sequences in the sample encode the same CDR3. The rearrangement links TRBV9 to TRBJ2-7; 8 bases align to TRBD1. CDR3 size: 14 residues. Trimming took 4 bases from V and 3 from J; bases not matched to a gene: 6. Looked up from germline, CDR1 is SGDLS and CDR2 is YYNGEE. Here the CDR3 reads CASSPGTGFYEQYF. In nucleotides, the CDR3 is TGTGCCAGCAGCCCGGGGACAGGTTTCTACGAGCAGTACTTC. The complete variable domain, with remaining parts taken from reference TRBV9 and TRBJ2-7, reads DSGVTQTPKHLITATGQRVTLRCSPRSGDLSVYWYQQSLDQGLQFLIQYYNGEERAKGNILERFSAQQFPDLHSELNLSSLELGDSALYFCASSPGTGFYEQYFGPGTRLTVT.

The chain combines TRBV9 with TRBJ2-1, with TRBD2 matching over 7 bases. V lost 7 bases and J lost 7; bases outside the gene matches: 20. This CDR3 is built from 17 residues. Germline CDR1 reads SGDLS; CDR2 reads YYNGEE. The CDR3 protein is CASSETLTTGGRNEQFF. In nucleotides, the CDR3 is TGTGCCAGCTCGGAGACCCTCACGACGGGAGGTCGTAATGAGCAGTTCTTC. The entire variable domain, with the rest obtained from reference TRBV9 and TRBJ2-1, is as follows: DSGVTQTPKHLITATGQRVTLRCSPRSGDLSVYWYQQSLDQGLQFLIQYYNGEERAKGNILERFSAQQFPDLHSELNLSSLELGDSALYFCASSETLTTGGRNEQFFGPGTRLTVL.

The V gene is TRBV27, the J gene TRBJ1-6, with D possibly matching TRBD1 (6 bases). The V and J ends lost 2 bases and 8 bases respectively, with 13 bases between them. The CDR3 totals 15 residues. Germline CDR1 MNHEY, CDR2 SMNVEV (reference sequence). CDR3 bases: TGTGCCAGCAGTTTAACAACAGGGATCGATTCACCCCTCCACTTT. Its protein product is CASSLTTGIDSPLHF.

The V gene is TRBV19, the J gene TRBJ1-5; D is unclear. The CDR3 covers 15 residues. V was pared by 5 bases and J by 0 bases, with 11 bases between. CDR1 is LNHDA and CDR2 is SQIVND in the germline V gene (reference sequence). DNA for the CDR3: TGTGCCAGTAGTGACGCCGGTTATAGCAATCAGCCCCAGCATTTT. Its translation: CASSDAGYSNQPQHF.

The gene calls are TRBV2 and TRBJ2-3; 8 bases match TRBD2. The CDR3 is 15 amino acids. CDR1 and CDR2 from the germline V gene are SNHLY and FYNNEI. Trimming removed 3 bases from V and 6 bases from J; junction bases left unmatched: 8. The CDR3: CASSDLTSERDTQYF. The CDR3 DNA reads as TGTGCCAGCAGTGACCTGACTAGCGAGCGGGATACGCAGTATTTT.

This clone was detected only once. V and J are TRBV19 and TRBJ2-7, with D perhaps assigned TRBD1 or TRBD2 (5 bases each). Trimming stripped 3 bases from V and 3 bases from J, with 12 bases between. The CDR3 extends over 14 amino acids. CDR1 is LNHDA, CDR2 SQIVND, per germline (reference sequence). DNA for the CDR3: TGTGCCAGTAGTATCGGGACCCGGCACTACGAGCAGTACTTC. Translating gives CASSIGTRHYEQYF.

The chain carries TRBV7-9 and TRBJ1-2; D perhaps matches TRBD1 (6 bases). This CDR3 has 16 amino acids. V was cut by 5 bases and J by 7 bases, with 23 bases left in between. CDR1 is SEHNR and CDR2 is FQNEAQ in the germline V gene (reference sequence). The CDR3 loop is CASSPPGGWGAIGYTF. The CDR3 DNA sequence: TGTGCCAGCAGCCCCCCCGGGGGTTGGGGGGCGATTGGCTACACCTTC.

The chain links TRBV5-5 to TRBJ1-2, with 7 bases identical to TRBD1. Trimming at V came to 6 bases and at J to 5 bases, leaving 10 bases not matched to a gene. The CDR3 is made up of 14 amino acids. Germline CDR1 and CDR2: SGHKS and YYEKEE (reference sequence). CDR3 amino acids: CASNPSQGKYGYTF. The CDR3 nucleotides read TGTGCCAGCAACCCTTCACAGGGGAAGTATGGCTACACCTTC.

With respect to this clone: Other DNA sequences within the sample encode an identical CDR3. J is TRBJ2-7 and V is TRBV11-2; no reliable D call. This CDR3 contains 13 residues. Germline lookup yields CDR1 SGHAT and CDR2 FQNNGV. With 1 base removed from V and 1 base from J, the gap between germline ends came to 5 bases. CDR3 sequence: CASSLGRSYEQYF. For the CDR3, the DNA is TGTGCCAGCAGCTTAGGAAGATCCTACGAGCAGTACTTC.

This chain connects TRBV12-5 to TRBJ2-2; 7 nucleotides match TRBD2. Germline CDR1 reads LGHNT; CDR2 reads FRNRAP. With V trimmed by 4 bases and J by 7 bases, 0 bases remained unmatched. The CDR3 loop spans 12 amino acids. The CDR3 loop is CASGWEGGELFF. CDR3 bases: TGTGCTAGTGGTTGGGAGGGCGGGGAGCTGTTTTTT.

The rearrangement joins TRBV19 to TRBJ2-5; 7 bases are a match to TRBD2. From germline, CDR1 is LNHDA and CDR2 SQIVND (reference sequence). V shed 5 bases and J 1 base; nucleotides not matched to a gene: 4. The CDR3 consists of 14 residues. CDR3 nucleotide sequence: TGTGCCAGTAGTTCTAGCGGCTTCCAAGAGACCCAGTACTTC. This translates into CASSSSGFQETQYF.

The chain combines TRBV19 with TRBJ1-1; D not certain. From germline, CDR1 is LNHDA and CDR2 SQIVND (reference sequence). V dropped 3 bases and J dropped 7 bases, with 9 bases sitting between them. The CDR3 totals 12 residues. The CDR3 DNA sequence: TGTGCCAGTAGTATCCCCTCCGATGAAGCTTTCTTT. As protein: CASSIPSDEAFF.

The rearrangement uses TRBV30 and TRBJ2-5, with TRBD2 as a possible D gene (6 bases). CDR3 length equals 14 residues. The ends were cut back, 2 bases at V and 5 bases at J, with 15 bases in the middle. Per germline, CDR1 GTSNPN and CDR2 SVGIG (reference sequence). The CDR3 sequence is CAWSISGGWETQYF. DNA of the CDR3: TGTGCCTGGAGTATTAGCGGTGGTTGGGAGACCCAGTACTTC.

This sequence joins TRBV10-1 and TRBJ2-2; 7 nucleotides align to TRBD2. The CDR3 contains 16 residues. V lost 2 bases to trimming and J lost 5 bases; unmatched junction nucleotides: 8. The germline V gene has CDR1 WNHNN and CDR2 SYGVQD (reference sequence). For the CDR3, the DNA is TGCGCCAGCAGTGAGACGGCTGGGAGGGTAACCGGGGAGCTGTTTTTT. It translates to CASSETAGRVTGELFF.

This chain links TRBV14 with TRBJ1-6; 7 bases match TRBD1. Trimming at V came to 0 bases and at J to 0 bases, leaving 8 bases not matched to a gene. Germline lookup yields CDR1 SGHDN and CDR2 FVKESK. This CDR3 comprises 19 residues. The CDR3 sequence is CASSQDYRDSSSYNSPLHF. CDR3 nucleotide sequence: TGTGCCAGCAGCCAAGACTACCGGGACAGCAGCTCCTATAATTCACCCCTCCACTTT.

The chain couples TRBV18 to TRBJ2-1; TRBD2 agrees at 11 bases. Germline V gene data show CDR1 as KGHSH and CDR2 as LQKENI. V was clipped by 3 bases and J by 7 bases; unmatched bases: 5. The CDR3 runs 15 residues. In DNA, the CDR3 is TGTGCCAGCTCACCTAGCGGGGGGGCCTGGAATGAGCAGTTCTTC. Its protein is CASSPSGGAWNEQFF.

This chain connects TRBV6-6 to TRBJ2-3, with D possibly being TRBD2 (5 bases). The V and J ends lost 6 bases and 0 bases respectively, with 7 bases between them. Germline CDR1 and CDR2: MNHNY and SVGAGI (reference sequence). This CDR3 is 13 amino acids long. CDR3 DNA: TGTGCCAGCAGCTGGGAGAGCACAGATACGCAGTATTTT. It is translated as CASSWESTDTQYF.

This clone was counted once. V usage is TRBV5-1 and J usage is TRBJ1-2; no clear D. The CDR3 sequence is 15 residues long. Trimming stripped 4 bases from V and 6 bases from J, with 19 bases between. Looked up from germline, CDR1 is SGHRS and CDR2 is YFSETQ. This CDR3 is CASSPGRGLFDGYTF. The CDR3 DNA is TGCGCCAGCAGCCCTGGGCGTGGGCTGTTTGATGGCTACACCTTC.

This chain joins TRBV7-2 and TRBJ1-6, with a weak D call TRBD1 (6 bases). This CDR3 spans 15 amino acids. Trimming cost V 4 bases and J 9 bases, with 16 bases left between them. CDR1 is SGHTA and CDR2 is FQGNSA in the germline V gene. CDR3: CASSSEQGWASPLHF. CDR3 coding DNA: TGTGCCAGCAGCTCCGAACAGGGTTGGGCTTCACCCCTCCACTTT.

The chain employs TRBV5-1 and TRBJ2-5; D tentatively fits TRBD1 or TRBD2 (5 bases each). V was cut by 7 bases and J by 0 bases, with 10 bases left in between. Germline loops: CDR1 SGHRS, CDR2 YFSETQ. The CDR3 is 13 residues long. CDR3 sequence (DNA): TGCGCCAGCGCTGGGACCGACCAAGAGACCCAGTACTTC. This encodes CASAGTDQETQYF.

The chain employs TRBV27 and TRBJ2-1, with D possibly TRBD1 on 5 matching bases. This CDR3 region has 15 residues. CDR1 is MNHEY and CDR2 is SMNVEV in the germline V gene (reference sequence). The V end lost 5 bases, the J end lost 5 bases, and 16 bases lay between the germline ends. The CDR3 DNA sequence: TGTGCCAGCAGTGTCTACAGGAAAGGCGACAATGAGCAGTTCTTC. This encodes CASSVYRKGDNEQFF.

With respect to this clone: Within the sample, other DNA sequences also encode this same CDR3. The chain uses TRBV4-1 and TRBJ2-7, with D maybe TRBD1 (5 bases). This CDR3 contains 15 residues. V dropped 0 bases and J dropped 4 bases, with 13 bases sitting between them. CDR1 is MGHRA, CDR2 YSYEKL, per germline. As DNA, the CDR3 is TGCGCCAGCAGCCAAGAAGGGGCAGTCCCTTACGAGCAGTACTTC. Translating it yields CASSQEGAVPYEQYF.

The chain employs TRBV27 and TRBJ2-5; TRBD2 aligns across 10 bases. The CDR3 has 16 amino acids. The J segment lost 2 bases and the V segment lost 5 bases, leaving 8 bases of the junction unmatched. CDR1 is MNHEY, CDR2 SMNVEV, per germline (reference sequence). In DNA, the CDR3 is TGTGCCAGCAGTGTTAGCGGGGGGTCAGGACAAGAGACCCAGTACTTC. Its translation: CASSVSGGSGQETQYF.

A word on this clone: This CDR3 is also generated by other DNA sequences in the sample. The chain employs TRBV9 and TRBJ2-7; TRBD2 matches 12 bases. CDR1 is SGDLS and CDR2 is YYNGEE in the germline V gene. Trimming removed 3 bases from V and 3 bases from J; junction bases left unmatched: 4. This CDR3 contains 15 residues. CDR3: CASSATSGSSYEQYF. CDR3 bases: TGTGCCAGCAGCGCGACTAGCGGGAGCAGCTACGAGCAGTACTTC.

This chain connects TRBV6-5 to TRBJ1-2; D gene ambiguous. Between the trimmed V and J ends, which lost 6 bases and 3 bases, there was a span of 11 bases. This CDR3 region has 13 residues. Germline CDR1 and CDR2: MNHEY and SVGAGI. The CDR3 DNA reads TGTGCCAGCAGCTCCACAGAAGACTATGGCTACACCTTC. This sequence encodes CASSSTEDYGYTF.

This chain links TRBV4-1 with TRBJ1-3; D call uncertain. Trimming cost V 5 bases and J 3 bases, with 14 bases left between them. The CDR3 totals 15 residues. Germline-derived CDR1 and CDR2 are MGHRA and YSYEKL. The CDR3, as DNA: TGCGCCAGCAGCGTCAGCGGAGGGTATGGAAACACCATATATTTT. Translation gives CASSVSGGYGNTIYF.

The table lists this clone with a count of one. The chain combines TRBV10-2 with TRBJ2-5; D is unresolved. Near its end, the DNA agrees better with TRBJ2-7, so the J call may be wrong. The V gene's germline CDR1 is WSHSY and CDR2 SAAADI. The CDR3 is 14 amino acids. CDR3 bases: TGCGCCAGCAGTGAGAGGCAGATTGGCTACGAGCAGTACTTC. Its protein is CASSERQIGYEQYF.

The chain is built from TRBV19 and TRBJ1-2; 9 nucleotides match TRBD1. Germline lookup yields CDR1 LNHDA and CDR2 SQIVND (reference sequence). The CDR3 is 17 amino acids. V was clipped by 5 bases and J by 4 bases; unmatched bases: 14. The CDR3 DNA reads as TGTGCCAGTAGTCATCCCGGACAGGGGAGGGCCCCCTATGGCTACACCTTC. It translates to CASSHPGQGRAPYGYTF. The complete variable domain, with remaining parts taken from reference TRBV19 and TRBJ1-2, reads DGGITQSPKYLFRKEGQNVTLSCEQNLNHDAMYWYRQDPGQGLRLIYYSQIVNDFQKGDIAEGYSVSREKKESFPLTVTSAQKNPTAFYLCASSHPGQGRAPYGYTFGSGTRLTVV.

V is TRBV15 and J is TRBJ2-2; D ambiguous. Between the trimmed V and J ends, which lost 1 base and 7 bases, there was a span of 7 bases. The CDR3 is 13 residues long. CDR1 and CDR2 (germline): LNHNV, YYDKDF (reference sequence). DNA of the CDR3: TGTGCCACCAGCAGAGGGGGTGTCGGGGAGCTGTTTTTT. Its translation is CATSRGGVGELFF. The whole variable domain, filled in from reference TRBV15 and TRBJ2-2, reads DAMVIQNPRYQVTQFGKPVTLSCSQTLNHNVMYWYQQKSSQAPKLLFHYYDKDFNNEADTPDNFQSRRPNTSFCFLDIRSPGLGDTAMYLCATSRGGVGELFFGEGSRLTVL.

V usage is TRBV30 and J usage is TRBJ2-3; D may correspond to TRBD1 or TRBD2 (5 bases each). The V and J ends lost 6 bases and 2 bases respectively, with 15 bases between them. Per germline, CDR1 GTSNPN and CDR2 SVGIG (reference sequence). This CDR3 comprises 14 residues. CDR3 sequence: CACDRDRSTDTQYF. CDR3 coding DNA: TGTGCCTGTGATCGGGACCGCTCCACAGATACGCAGTATTTT.

This chain joins TRBV27 and TRBJ1-2, with D unclear. The CDR3 sequence is 13 residues long. Deletions cut 6 bases from V and 4 bases from J, with 12 bases between. Germline-derived CDR1 and CDR2 are MNHEY and SMNVEV (reference sequence). CDR3 protein: CASRYADGYGYTF. In nucleotides, the CDR3 is TGTGCCAGCAGATATGCAGATGGCTATGGCTACACCTTC.

This clone is a singleton in its sample. This chain connects TRBV4-1 to TRBJ1-5; D is uncertain. Germline lookup yields CDR1 MGHRA and CDR2 YSYEKL. The V end was cut by 1 base, the J end by 1 base, with 8 bases between. The length of the CDR3 is 15 residues. This CDR3 reads CASSQGPRSNQPQHF. In DNA form, the CDR3 reads TGCGCCAGCAGCCAAGGTCCCAGGAGCAATCAGCCCCAGCATTTT.